The clone carrying this T cell receptor (beta chain) was observed a handful of times. Different DNA sequences within this sample yield the same CDR3. These data come from a study of cytomegalovirus exposure and HLA in healthy donors. It was with 60 Vbeta and 13 Jbeta primers that the PCR ran. TCRdb's copy holds only in-frame clones and misses some; the assay was immunoSEQ multiplex PCR. There are approximately 100,000 clones in the sample; around three quarters occur only once, and roughly 4% lies in the top ten. The receptor was derived from a female donor in good health and CMV-seropositive. Specimen: PBMCs.

The CDR3 sequence is CAISATDYEQYF. In DNA form, the CDR3 reads TGTGCCATCAGCGCAACAGATTACGAGCAGTACTTC. This chain connects TRBV10-3 to TRBJ2-7; D is unclear. Germline V gene lookup returns CDR1 ENHRY and CDR2 SYGVKD. The ends were cut back, 6 bases at V and 4 bases at J, with 10 bases in the middle. The CDR3 consists of 12 residues.